This passage covers 20 T cell receptor beta chains from one sample sequenced in a study of regulatory T cells in long-lasting Graves disease. Construction of TCR beta libraries relied on iRepertoire HTBI primers and on Arm-PCR targeting CDR3 regions. TCRdb re-analysed the multiplex PCR reads in MiXCR, keeping a single row per CDR3 protein. Seen here are 440,000 or so distinct CDR3 sequences, about a sixth observed once, and the top ten hold 9.5% to 12%. Sample time point: newly diagnosed GD, antithyroid drugs for less than 3 months. PBMC RNA served as the TCR library source. This sample was also put to use in a study of T cells in Graves' hyperthyroidism and ophthalmopathy.

The source was peripheral blood mononuclear cells (PBMCs), collected at new diagnosis, from a patient treated with antithyroid drugs. The receptors here all came from a woman aged 25 to 45 with Graves disease.

The chain employs TRBV7-9 and TRBJ2-7; weak D call: TRBD1 (6 bases). The CDR3 consists of 15 residues. CDR1 is SEHNR and CDR2 is FQNEAQ in the germline V gene (reference sequence). Trimming took 1 base from V and 7 from J, leaving 17 bases between them. The CDR3 DNA sequence: TGTGCCAGCAGCTTAGTGTGGGACACCCAGGGGGAGCAGTACTTC. Its translation is CASSLVWDTQGEQYF.

The chain joins TRBV20-1 to TRBJ1-6; the D is unclear. CDR1 and CDR2 from the germline V gene are DFQATT and SNEGSKA (reference sequence). Trimming took off 3 bases at V and 5 bases at J, with 8 bases between the two ends. This CDR3 comprises 13 residues. CDR3 sequence (DNA): TGCAGTGCTAGGGATCCAGATAATTCACCCCTCCACTTT. It is translated as CSARDPDNSPLHF.

Many counts were recorded for this clonotype. This sequence joins TRBV5-1 and TRBJ2-7; 9 bases fit TRBD2. V was clipped by 0 bases and J by 4 bases; unmatched bases: 2. CDR1 is SGHRS and CDR2 is YFSETQ in the germline V gene. This CDR3 comprises 14 residues. The CDR3 region has the DNA TGCGCCAGCAGCTTGGCCCTAGCGGGGTACGAGCAGTACTTC. Encoded protein: CASSLALAGYEQYF.

This clonotype was seen repeatedly, ten times or more. The chain uses TRBV12-3 or TRBV12-4 and TRBJ2-1; 14 nucleotides line up with TRBD2. The CDR3 loop spans 14 amino acids. The V gene end was trimmed by 6 bases and the J gene end by 12 bases; junction bases not matched to a gene: 7. For the CDR3, the DNA is TGTGCCAGCAGCTCGGGACTAGCGGGAGATGTGCAGTTCTTC. Residues: CASSSGLAGDVQFF.

With regard to this clonotype: At one boundary the junction diverges from the germline segment, which might be a read error. The chain recombines TRBV7-9 with TRBJ1-5; TRBD1 matches 8 bases. Per germline, CDR1 SEHNR and CDR2 FQNEAQ (reference sequence). The CDR3 loop spans 14 amino acids. DNA for the CDR3: TGCGCCAGCAGCTCAGGAACAGGGGGTCAGCCCCAGCATTTT. It is translated as CASSSGTGGQPQHF.

This clonotype was observed a few times. The chain recombines TRBV5-1 with TRBJ2-3; D is uncertain. The CDR3 length is 14 residues. V was shortened by 0 bases and J by 2 bases, with 7 bases between the two germline ends. Germline lookup yields CDR1 SGHRS and CDR2 YFSETQ. CDR3 sequence reads: CASSLAEHTDTQYF. In DNA, the CDR3 is TGCGCCAGCAGCTTGGCCGAACACACAGATACGCAGTATTTT.

The CDR3, as DNA: TGCAGTAAGCAATCCGGGACTAGGGGACGCTCAGATACGCAGTATTTT. Translating it yields CSKQSGTRGRSDTQYF. V is TRBV20-1 and J is TRBJ2-3, with TRBD2 identical over 8 bases. The CDR3 contains 16 residues. The ends lost 8 bases at V and 4 bases at J; junction bases unmatched: 17. Looked up from germline, CDR1 is DFQATT and CDR2 is SNEGSKA (reference sequence).

This sequence joins TRBV19 and TRBJ2-1; TRBD2 agrees at 12 bases. Trimming at V came to 4 bases and at J to 4 bases, leaving 8 bases not matched to a gene. The germline gives CDR1 LNHDA, CDR2 SQIVND (reference sequence). This CDR3 contains 17 residues. The CDR3 spells CASSRGGTSGYYNEQFF. CDR3 DNA: TGTGCCAGTAGTAGGGGGGGGACTAGCGGGTATTACAATGAGCAGTTCTTC.

The chain joins TRBV19 to TRBJ2-7, with TRBD1 identical over 10 bases. V was clipped by 2 bases and J by 2 bases; unmatched bases: 3. From germline, CDR1 is LNHDA and CDR2 SQIVND (reference sequence). This CDR3 is built from 15 residues. The CDR3 DNA reads TGTGCCAGTAGTATACGACAGGGGGCAACCTACGAGCAGTACTTC. Translating gives CASSIRQGATYEQYF.

The table lists this clonotype with many counts. The V gene is TRBV10-3, the J gene TRBJ1-2, with D hard to call. Between the trimmed V and J ends, which lost 4 bases and 6 bases, there was a span of 9 bases. Germline V gene lookup returns CDR1 ENHRY and CDR2 SYGVKD. The CDR3 runs 12 residues. The CDR3, as DNA: TGTGCCATCAGTGGGTTTCTGGATGGCTACACCTTC. It encodes CAISGFLDGYTF.

Only a few counts were recorded for this clonotype. The rearrangement uses TRBV10-3 and TRBJ2-3; D might be TRBD1 or TRBD2, each matching 5 bases. CDR3 size: 13 residues. Trimming took off 3 bases at V and 8 bases at J, with 12 bases between the two ends. Germline V gene lookup returns CDR1 ENHRY and CDR2 SYGVKD. This CDR3 is CAISDVGVGTQYF. CDR3 DNA sequence: TGTGCCATCAGTGACGTGGGGGTCGGTACGCAGTATTTT.

There are many counts of this clonotype. The genes are TRBV6-5 and TRBJ1-1, with no clear D. The CDR3 contains 13 residues. The germline V gene encodes CDR1 MNHEY and CDR2 SVGAGI. V shed 3 bases and J shed 3 bases, with 8 bases lying between them. The CDR3 sequence is CASSYLLDTEAFF. In nucleotides, the CDR3 is TGTGCCAGCAGTTATCTCCTCGACACTGAAGCTTTCTTT.

This clonotype was seen at least ten times. The gene calls are TRBV28 and TRBJ2-6; D is possibly TRBD2 (5 bases). The CDR3 runs 15 residues. CDR1 MDHEN and CDR2 SYDVKM come from the germline V gene. The V end was cut by 5 bases, the J end by 2 bases, with 10 bases between. This CDR3 reads CASSKSGTGANVLTF. CDR3 sequence (DNA): TGTGCCAGCAGTAAAAGCGGAACTGGGGCCAACGTCCTGACTTTC.

CDR3 loop: CASNTLAGGNIQYF. The DNA for the CDR3 is TGTGCCAGCAATACCCTGGCAGGAGGAAACATTCAGTACTTC. The chain recombines TRBV12-3 or TRBV12-4 with TRBJ2-4; D is perhaps TRBD2 (5 bases). This CDR3 spans 14 amino acids. Trimming pared 7 bases from V and 6 bases from J, leaving 16 bases between.

In its sample, this clonotype was seen many times. The V and J genes are TRBV27 and TRBJ2-7; no clear D gene. Germline loops: CDR1 MNHEY, CDR2 SMNVEV (reference sequence). CDR3 length: 15 residues. The V gene lost 6 bases and the J gene lost 6 bases, with 21 bases spanning the gap. CDR3 DNA: TGTGCCAGCAGAAAACTGGACCGTCCAACGGGCGAGCAGTACTTC. Encoded protein: CASRKLDRPTGEQYF.

This clonotype showed up many times. The rearrangement joins TRBV28 to TRBJ2-7; D is uncertain. Trimming pared 2 bases from V and 1 base from J, leaving 9 bases between. CDR1 MDHEN and CDR2 SYDVKM come from the germline V gene. The CDR3 contains 14 residues. Here the CDR3 reads CASSLLDVSYEQYF. The CDR3 DNA reads as TGTGCCAGCAGTTTACTGGACGTATCCTACGAGCAGTACTTC.

This clonotype was seen ten or more times. The J gene is TRBJ2-7, the V gene TRBV28; a weak D match, TRBD1 (6 bases). The CDR3 length is 15 residues. CDR1 and CDR2 (germline): MDHEN, SYDVKM. The V end was cut by 10 bases, the J end by 0 bases, with 19 bases between. CDR3 sequence: CATEPNRVPSYEQYF. The CDR3 bases are TGTGCCACCGAACCCAACAGGGTCCCCTCCTACGAGCAGTACTTC.

This clonotype was recorded only once. A read error is likely here: a far larger clone is one base away. This sequence joins TRBV2 and TRBJ2-1; 7 bases line up with TRBD1. The last part of the DNA fits TRBJ2-7 better; the J call may be wrong. The CDR3 spans 14 residues. Germline V CDR1 and CDR2: SNHLY, FYNNEI. CDR3 coding DNA: TGTGCCAGCAGTTCTCACAGGGGTCCCTACGAGCAGTACTTC. Translated: CASSSHRGPYEQYF.

This clonotype came up many times. This chain uses TRBV24-1 with TRBJ2-1; 8 bases align to TRBD2. V shed 0 bases, J shed 3 bases, and the junction held 9 bases outside the gene matches. The CDR3 has 18 amino acids. Germline values: CDR1 KGHDR, CDR2 SFDVKD. The CDR3 loop reads CATSDLPSGRGLYNEQFF. For the CDR3, the DNA is TGTGCCACCAGTGATTTGCCAAGCGGGAGAGGGCTCTACAATGAGCAGTTCTTC.

Note on this clonotype: The junction departs from the called germline gene at one end, perhaps through a read error. This chain connects TRBV6-2 or TRBV6-3 to TRBJ2-1; the D gene is possibly TRBD2 (5 bases). The CDR3 is made up of 14 amino acids. Germline assignment: CDR1 MNHEY and CDR2 SVGEGT. This chain's CDR3 is CATGSRPTNNERFF. CDR3 coding DNA: TGTGCCACGGGGAGCCGCCCAACAAACAATGAGCGGTTCTTC.